A single sample gave rise to the 15 T cell receptor beta chains below, sequenced in a study of T cells in Graves' hyperthyroidism and ophthalmopathy. It was RNA transcripts that yielded the amplified TCR beta CDR3 regions. TCR CDR3 underwent first-round RT-PCR with the HTBI primer set. Using its own MiXCR run on the multiplex PCR reads, TCRdb lists one record per CDR3 protein. The data contain some 350,000 distinct CDR3 sequences, around a sixth of them seen just once; the ten biggest clones take up around a quarter. Sequencing input: blood. These receptors came from a woman under 30 with Graves' hyperthyroidism that later progressed to Graves' ophthalmopathy.

The chain has TRBV9 and TRBJ1-2; D is undetermined. Trimming cost V 3 bases and J 8 bases, with 14 bases left between them. From germline, CDR1 is SGDLS and CDR2 YYNGEE. This CDR3 is built from 13 residues. CDR3 nucleotides: TGTGCCAGCAGCGCTACAGCTGGGAGCGGCTACACCTTC. It codes for CASSATAGSGYTF.

Comments on this clonotype: A far larger clone lies a single base away; this is likely a read error. The V and J genes are TRBV15 and TRBJ2-5; D remains unclear. The germline CDR1 and CDR2 sequences are LNHNV and YYDKDF (reference sequence). This CDR3 comprises 11 residues. Trimming left V 5 bases short and J 1 base short, with 2 bases between. The CDR3 reads CATSLQETQYF. The CDR3 region has the DNA TGTGCCACCAGCCTCCAAGAGACCCAGTACTTC.

This clonotype came up a few times. This chain uses TRBV11-2 with TRBJ2-4, with 9 bases matching TRBD1. This CDR3 has 16 amino acids. Per germline, CDR1 SGHAT and CDR2 FQNNGV. The junction had 10 bases not matched to a gene; V was cut back by 4 bases and J by 6 bases. The CDR3 DNA is TGTGCCAGCAGCTCCCTGACAGGGGGTGGGGGAAACATTCAGTACTTC. The encoded protein is CASSSLTGGGGNIQYF.

This clonotype was detected ten times or more. This rearrangement joins TRBV7-2 to TRBJ1-5, with D possibly TRBD1 on 6 matching bases. With 1 base removed from V and 7 bases from J, the gap between germline ends came to 14 bases. The germline CDR1 and CDR2 sequences are SGHTA and FQGNSA. CDR3 length equals 15 residues. CDR3 residues: CASSLVSRGRQPQHF. DNA for the CDR3: TGTGCCAGCAGCTTAGTGTCCCGGGGGCGGCAGCCCCAGCATTTT. Based on the CDR3 plus reference TRBV7-2 and TRBJ1-5, the full variable domain is GAGVSQSPSNKVTEKGKDVELRCDPISGHTALYWYRQSLGQGLEFLIYFQGNSAPDKSGLPSDRFSAERTGGSVSTLTIQRTQQEDSAVYLCASSLVSRGRQPQHFGDGTRLSIL.

This clonotype occurred many times. The genes are TRBV12-3 or TRBV12-4 and TRBJ2-1, with D possibly being TRBD1 or TRBD2 (5 bases each). This CDR3 has 16 amino acids. V gave up 8 bases and J gave up 2 bases, with 19 bases separating them. CDR3 DNA sequence: TGTGCCAGCCGAAAACGGGGCGCGGGCACCTACAATGAGCAGTTCTTC. Translated: CASRKRGAGTYNEQFF.

This clonotype was counted between two and nine times. The V and J genes are TRBV7-2 and TRBJ1-6; D is possibly TRBD1 (6 bases). Trimming pared 5 bases from V and 10 bases from J, leaving 18 bases between. Germline V gene sequence: CDR1 SGHTA, CDR2 FQGNSA. The CDR3 loop spans 15 amino acids. The CDR3 sequence: CASSLLPGARSPLHF. In nucleotides, the CDR3 is TGTGCCAGCAGCCTACTACCGGGGGCGAGGTCACCCCTCCACTTT.

The table lists this clonotype with many counts. This sequence joins TRBV28 and TRBJ2-7; D remains unclear. The CDR3 runs 13 residues. With 0 bases removed from V and 5 bases from J, the gap between germline ends came to 8 bases. Germline loops: CDR1 MDHEN, CDR2 SYDVKM. The CDR3 DNA reads as TGTGCCAGCAGTTTATGGGCCTTCGACGAGCAGTACTTC. It specifies CASSLWAFDEQYF.

V is TRBV5-5 and J is TRBJ2-7; TRBD2 matches 14 bases. Germline values: CDR1 SGHKS, CDR2 YYEKEE (reference sequence). This CDR3 contains 17 residues. Trimming took 4 bases from V and 0 from J; bases not matched to a gene: 6. CDR3 coding DNA: TGTGCCAGCAGCCCGGGACTAGCGGGGGAGGACTCCTACGAGCAGTACTTC. Its translation: CASSPGLAGEDSYEQYF.

The V gene is TRBV4-1, the J gene TRBJ2-1; D is perhaps TRBD1 (5 bases). The V and J ends lost 4 bases and 6 bases respectively, with 10 bases between them. CDR3 size: 13 residues. Germline assignment: CDR1 MGHRA and CDR2 YSYEKL. This CDR3 is CASSRTWINEQFF. In DNA form, the CDR3 reads TGCGCCAGCAGCCGGACATGGATCAATGAGCAGTTCTTC.

This clonotype has a handful of counts. The V gene is TRBV3-1, the J gene TRBJ1-3; TRBD1 aligns across 8 bases. V shed 0 bases, J shed 9 bases, and the junction held 7 bases outside the gene matches. Germline V CDR1 and CDR2: LGHDT, YNNKEL (reference sequence). This CDR3 comprises 15 residues. The CDR3 nucleotides read TGTGCCAGCAGCCAAGAGCTGGCAGGGGGCGTCACCATATATTTT. Encoded protein: CASSQELAGGVTIYF.

The chain recombines TRBV30 with TRBJ2-7; D is unclear. CDR1 and CDR2 (germline): GTSNPN, SVGIG (reference sequence). The CDR3 runs 13 residues. V was shortened by 1 base and J by 5 bases, with 12 bases between the two germline ends. This chain's CDR3 is CAWSEQILDEQYF. In nucleotides, the CDR3 is TGTGCCTGGAGTGAGCAAATTTTGGACGAGCAGTACTTC.

This clonotype has at least ten counts. The chain employs TRBV6-5 and TRBJ2-2, with D uncertain. The V end lost 2 bases, the J end lost 4 bases, and 8 bases lay between the germline ends. This CDR3 spans 14 amino acids. CDR1 and CDR2 from the germline V gene are MNHEY and SVGAGI. CDR3 DNA sequence: TGTGCCAGCAGTTACGACTTCTTCACCGGGGAGCTGTTTTTT. Protein product: CASSYDFFTGELFF.

For this clonotype: This may stem from a read error, because a much larger clone lies one nucleotide away. The rearrangement joins TRBV20-1 to TRBJ2-1; D call uncertain. The CDR3 runs to 18 residues. From germline, CDR1 is DFQATT and CDR2 SNEGSKA (reference sequence). For the CDR3, the DNA is TGCAGTGCTAGAGATATAGATAGCTCTTTTCTCTCCTACAATGAGCAGCTCTTC. The encoded protein is CSARDIDSSFLSYNEQLF.

This clonotype showed up just a few times. V gene TRBV20-1 combines with J gene TRBJ2-5; the match to TRBD2 covers 11 bases. The CDR3 runs to 15 residues. Germline V lookup: CDR1 DFQATT, CDR2 SNEGSKA (reference sequence). The J segment lost 5 bases and the V segment lost 2 bases, leaving 7 bases of the junction unmatched. As DNA, the CDR3 is TGCAGTGCTAGAACCACTAGCGGGAGTAGGGAGACCCAGTACTTC. Amino acids: CSARTTSGSRETQYF.

This clonotype has only a few counts. The chain couples TRBV9 to TRBJ2-3; 7 nucleotides align to TRBD2. V shed 3 bases, J shed 2 bases, and the junction held 6 bases outside the gene matches. In germline, CDR1 is SGDLS, CDR2 YYNGEE. This CDR3 has 15 residues. As DNA, the CDR3 is TGTGCCAGCAGCGAGGGAGGGATCCACACAGATACGCAGTATTTT. It is translated as CASSEGGIHTDTQYF.